Shown below are 8 T cell receptor beta chains from a single sample sequenced in a study of T cell responses to AZD1222 COVID-19 vaccine. Profiling relied on immunoSEQ multiplex PCR, and the TCRdb table lists in-frame clones only, not all of them. The sample has some 150,000 clones, roughly 88% seen once. Sample: peripheral blood, taken 28 days after the second dose of the MenACWY control vaccine. Source of these receptors: an adult who received the MenACWY meningococcal vaccine as a control.

The chain uses TRBV5-1 and TRBJ2-2, with TRBD1 as a possible D gene (5 bases). The germline V gene has CDR1 SGHRS and CDR2 YFSETQ. The CDR3 is made up of 16 amino acids. The ends were cut back, 6 bases at V and 5 bases at J, with 20 bases in the middle. The CDR3 loop is CASTPTKVAGTGELFF. The CDR3, as DNA: TGCGCCAGCACGCCCACTAAGGTAGCAGGGACCGGGGAGCTGTTTTTT.

The chain couples TRBV7-3 to TRBJ2-1, with a tentative D call TRBD2 (6 bases). This CDR3 is built from 15 residues. Germline V CDR1 and CDR2: SGHTA, FQGTGA. V was clipped by 4 bases and J by 1 base, with 11 bases between them. CDR3 sequence reads: CASSSGGGSYNEQFF. The CDR3 coding sequence is TGTGCCAGCAGCTCAGGAGGAGGGTCCTACAATGAGCAGTTCTTC.

The genes are TRBV7-2 and TRBJ2-1, with TRBD1 matching 9 bases. The CDR3 contains 15 residues. V lost 4 bases to trimming and J lost 4 bases; unmatched junction nucleotides: 5. Per the germline V gene, CDR1 is SGHTA and CDR2 is FQGNSA. This CDR3 reads CASSSQGANYNEQFF. CDR3 DNA sequence: TGTGCCAGCAGCTCACAGGGGGCGAATTACAATGAGCAGTTCTTC.

Here the CDR3 DNA reads TGTGCCAGTAGTATCTGGTATGGTAGACAGGCTGCGGGTAACACTGAAGCTTTCTTT. Its protein product is CASSIWYGRQAAGNTEAFF. The chain uses TRBV19 and TRBJ1-1, with D possibly matching TRBD1 (6 bases). Germline lookup yields CDR1 LNHDA and CDR2 SQIVND (reference sequence). V lost 3 bases to trimming and J lost 2 bases, with 25 bases between them. There are 19 residues in the CDR3.

The chain employs TRBV4-3 and TRBJ1-4; D ambiguous. Trimming took off 2 bases at V and 2 bases at J, with 18 bases between the two ends. Germline CDR1 LGHNA, CDR2 YSLEER. The length of the CDR3 is 18 residues. The CDR3 region has the DNA TGCGCCAGCAGCCAACGGACCCCGGACCTGGGCACTAATGAAAAACTGTTTTTT. Protein product: CASSQRTPDLGTNEKLFF.

The CDR3 protein is CASSFGNTEAFF. In nucleotides, the CDR3 is TGTGCCAGCAGTTTTGGGAACACTGAAGCTTTCTTT. The genes are TRBV28 and TRBJ1-1; no reliable D call. V lost 3 bases and J lost 1, with 3 bases in between. Germline CDR1 and CDR2: MDHEN and SYDVKM. The CDR3 contains 12 residues.

The chain uses TRBV11-3 and TRBJ2-5, with no clear D. Trimming took off 5 bases at V and 2 bases at J, with 12 bases between the two ends. CDR3 length: 14 residues. CDR1 is SGHNT, CDR2 YENEEA, per germline. The CDR3 region is CASSPIAAQETQYF. The CDR3 DNA reads as TGTGCCAGCAGCCCAATAGCAGCTCAAGAGACCCAGTACTTC.

This clone ranks as medium-sized. This sample includes further DNA sequences coding for the same CDR3. V usage is TRBV27 and J usage is TRBJ1-2; the D is unclear. V was shortened by 0 bases and J by 2 bases, with 7 bases between the two germline ends. Germline V lookup: CDR1 MNHEY, CDR2 SMNVEV (reference sequence). This CDR3 spans 14 amino acids. The chain's CDR3 is CASSLSGGNYGYTF. For the CDR3, the DNA is TGTGCCAGCAGTTTATCAGGCGGAAACTATGGCTACACCTTC.